The sequence of this T cell receptor (beta chain) was determined in a study of post-analysis software for immune sequencing data. Whole-study results and caveats: Roughly 5 TRBV segments occurring more often in patients than controls included TRBV5-6, TRBV5-1 and TRBV20-1.

Note on this clonotype: The antigen remains undetermined.

Trimming cost V 4 bases and J 8 bases, with 14 bases left between them. Germline V lookup: CDR1 ENHRY, CDR2 SYGVKD. The CDR3 has 13 amino acids. Unique molecular identifiers had been added to the TCR beta cDNA libraries. Yield was roughly 0.5 million cDNA molecules from roughly 0.93 to 9.6 million T cells. MiXCR, applied by TCRdb to the PCR reads, yields one record per CDR3 protein. The sample shows roughly 800,000 distinct CDR3 sequences, around 53% of them seen only once. The source of this sequence is a girl aged 10 to 17 with multiple sclerosis. The sample was blood. The genes are TRBV10-3 and TRBJ1-2; D is perhaps TRBD1 (5 bases). The CDR3 bases are TGTGCCATCAGTGTAGACCCCGGGGACGGCTACACCTTC. Amino acid sequence: CAISVDPGDGYTF.